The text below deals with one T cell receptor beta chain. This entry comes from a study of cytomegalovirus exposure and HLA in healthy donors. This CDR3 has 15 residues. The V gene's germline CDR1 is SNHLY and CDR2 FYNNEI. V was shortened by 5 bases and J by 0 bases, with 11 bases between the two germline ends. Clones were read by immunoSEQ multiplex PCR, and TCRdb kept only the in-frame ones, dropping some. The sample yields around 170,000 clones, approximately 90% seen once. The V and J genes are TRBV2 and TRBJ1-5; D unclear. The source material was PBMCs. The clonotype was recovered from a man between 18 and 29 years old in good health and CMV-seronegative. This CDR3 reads CASSPVEGSNQPQHF. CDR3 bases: TGTGCCAGCAGTCCAGTTGAGGGTAGCAATCAGCCCCAGCATTTT.